This is a list of T cell receptor beta chains from one sample in a study of Ad26.COV2.S vaccination and SARS-CoV-2 variants. Sequencing was performed with immunoSEQ multiplex PCR; in TCRdb, only in-frame clones are kept and a portion is missing. The sample shows about 480,000 clones, around nine tenths of them seen only once. The source material was peripheral blood, sampled in a trial of Ad26.COV2.S vaccine versus placebo. These receptors were taken from a person aged 18-65 years who received the Ad26.COV2.S COVID-19 vaccine or a placebo. CDR3s include the opening cysteine and the closing phenylalanine or tryptophan. The order of the fields is clone size, J gene, CDR3 length, V gene, D gene, CDR3 protein, CDR3 DNA. D genes are given only for firm matches. Clone size is stated in some rows and not others, as once, few, many or a class when expanded.

size: .; J: TRBJ2-5; length: 15; V: TRBV28; D: TRBD1; CDR3: CASRGARGRKETQYF; DNA: TGTGCCAGCAGGGGGGCCAGGGGGCGGAAAGAGACCCAGTACTTC
size: few; J: TRBJ1-2; length: 14; V: TRBV28; D: .; CDR3: CASSFGRVFYGYTF; DNA: TGTGCCAGCAGTTTCGGTCGGGTGTTCTATGGCTACACCTTC
size: few; J: TRBJ2-5; length: 15; V: TRBV9; D: TRBD1; CDR3: CASSVDPGQGGTQYF; DNA: TGTGCCAGCAGCGTAGACCCCGGACAGGGTGGCACCCAGTACTTC
size: once; J: TRBJ2-7; length: 13; V: TRBV7-9; D: .; CDR3: CASSLAAGYEQYF; DNA: TGTGCCAGCAGCTTAGCGGCCGGATACGAGCAGTACTTC
size: .; J: TRBJ2-1; length: 13; V: TRBV11-2; D: .; CDR3: CASGTSGAGQQFF; DNA: TGTGCCAGCGGTACATCAGGGGCGGGACAGCAGTTCTTC
size: .; J: TRBJ1-3; length: 12; V: TRBV7-9; D: .; CDR3: CASSPPGNTIYF; DNA: TGTGCCAGCAGCCCCCCTGGAAACACCATATATTTT
size: .; J: TRBJ2-7; length: 13; V: TRBV7-6; D: .; CDR3: CASSLTDGYEQYF; DNA: TGTGCCAGCAGCTTAACAGACGGGTACGAGCAGTACTTC
size: once; J: TRBJ1-4; length: 12; V: TRBV21-1; D: .; CDR3: CASGCANEKLFF; DNA: TGTGCCAGCGGGTGCGCGAATGAAAAACTGTTTTTT
size: .; J: TRBJ2-1; length: 17; V: TRBV9; D: TRBD1; CDR3: CASSVEGQPTIDNEQFF; DNA: TGTGCCAGCAGCGTCGAGGGACAGCCCACGATAGACAATGAGCAGTTCTTC
size: .; J: TRBJ2-5; length: 13; V: TRBV7-9; D: .; CDR3: CASSRRSQETQYF; DNA: TGTGCCAGCAGCCGACGGTCTCAAGAGACCCAGTACTTC
size: .; J: TRBJ2-1; length: 15; V: TRBV6-5; D: .; CDR3: CASTRTPRQDNEQFF; DNA: TGTGCCAGCACTCGAACACCCCGCCAGGACAATGAGCAGTTCTTC
size: .; J: TRBJ1-5; length: 14; V: TRBV28; D: .; CDR3: CASSLSGRNQPQHF; DNA: TGTGCCAGCAGTTTGTCAGGGCGCAATCAGCCCCAGCATTTT
size: .; J: TRBJ2-7; length: 15; V: TRBV28; D: TRBD1; CDR3: CASSPRTGLGYEQYF; DNA: TGTGCCAGCAGTCCAAGGACAGGGTTGGGCTACGAGCAGTACTTC
size: .; J: TRBJ2-7; length: 15; V: TRBV28; D: TRBD2; CDR3: CASSLRTSGAYEQYF; DNA: TGTGCCAGCAGCCTAAGGACTAGCGGGGCCTACGAGCAGTACTTC
size: .; J: TRBJ1-5; length: 16; V: TRBV18; D: .; CDR3: CASSLKRENSNQPQHF; DNA: TGTGCCAGCTCACTCAAGAGGGAGAATAGCAATCAGCCCCAGCATTTT
size: .; J: TRBJ2-7; length: 15; V: TRBV4-1; D: .; CDR3: CASSQAAASSYEQYF; DNA: TGCGCCAGCAGCCAAGCGGCAGCCTCCTCCTACGAGCAGTACTTC
size: once; J: TRBJ2-1; length: 15; V: TRBV7-8; D: TRBD2; CDR3: CASSLVLAGRGEQFF; DNA: TGTGCCAGCAGCTTAGTACTAGCGGGGAGAGGTGAGCAGTTCTTC
size: .; J: TRBJ1-3; length: 16; V: TRBV7-6; D: .; CDR3: CASSLGTGTLIEPIYF; DNA: TGTGCCAGCAGCTTGGGGACCGGGACGCTAATCGAGCCCATATATTTT
size: .; J: TRBJ2-7; length: 14; V: TRBV11-2; D: TRBD1; CDR3: CASSLQGAIYEQYF; DNA: TGTGCCAGCAGCCTTCAGGGGGCAATATACGAGCAGTACTTC
size: .; J: TRBJ1-2; length: 14; V: TRBV30; D: .; CDR3: CAWSPGAANYGYTF; DNA: TGTGCCTGGAGTCCGGGGGCAGCTAACTATGGCTACACCTTC
size: few; J: TRBJ2-3; length: 15; V: TRBV7-9; D: TRBD2; CDR3: CASTRGWEGLDTQYF; DNA: TGTGCCAGCACCCGTGGGTGGGAGGGCCTAGATACGCAGTATTTT
size: .; J: TRBJ2-7; length: 11; V: TRBV5-8; D: .; CDR3: CASSHHYEQYF; DNA: TGTGCCAGCAGCCATCACTACGAGCAGTACTTC
size: .; J: TRBJ1-1; length: 13; V: TRBV5-4; D: .; CDR3: CASSVLTNTEAFF; DNA: TGTGCCAGCAGCGTACTGACGAACACTGAAGCTTTCTTT
size: .; J: TRBJ2-5; length: 14; V: TRBV19; D: .; CDR3: CASSIAGASETQYF; DNA: TGTGCCAGTAGTATCGCGGGGGCTAGTGAGACCCAGTACTTC
size: once; J: TRBJ2-7; length: 18; V: TRBV6-2/TRBV6-3; D: TRBD2; CDR3: CASSYGTSGRAKIYEQYF; DNA: TGTGCCAGCAGTTACGGGACTAGCGGGAGGGCCAAAATCTACGAGCAGTACTTC
size: once; J: TRBJ2-1; length: 17; V: TRBV11-3; D: .; CDR3: CASSLDTSLNAYNEQFF; DNA: TGTGCCAGCAGCTTAGATACTAGCTTGAACGCCTACAATGAGCAGTTCTTC
size: .; J: TRBJ2-5; length: 14; V: TRBV9; D: .; CDR3: CASSVDRVGETQYF; DNA: TGTGCCAGCAGCGTAGACAGGGTGGGGGAGACCCAGTACTTC
size: .; J: TRBJ2-7; length: 15; V: TRBV7-2; D: .; CDR3: CASSLAGVPRYEQYF; DNA: TGTGCCAGCAGCTTAGCCGGGGTGCCGCGGTACGAGCAGTACTTC
size: .; J: TRBJ2-6; length: 16; V: TRBV7-9; D: .; CDR3: CASSLAALPRANVLTF; DNA: TGTGCCAGCAGCTTAGCCGCCCTCCCCAGGGCCAACGTCCTGACTTTC
size: .; J: TRBJ1-4; length: 14; V: TRBV27; D: .; CDR3: CASSFEGRGEKLFF; DNA: TGTGCCAGCAGTTTTGAGGGTAGGGGTGAAAAACTGTTTTTT
size: .; J: TRBJ2-1; length: 16; V: TRBV5-1; D: .; CDR3: CASSLEVPTGYNEQFF; DNA: TGCGCCAGCAGCTTGGAGGTGCCCACGGGATACAATGAGCAGTTCTTC
size: .; J: TRBJ2-7; length: 14; V: TRBV4-3; D: TRBD2; CDR3: CASSRASGAYEQYF; DNA: TGCGCCAGCAGTCGGGCTAGCGGAGCCTACGAGCAGTACTTC
size: .; J: TRBJ2-5; length: 14; V: TRBV9; D: TRBD2; CDR3: CASSVVGLAETQYF; DNA: TGTGCCAGCAGCGTAGTTGGACTAGCGGAGACCCAGTACTTC
size: .; J: TRBJ1-2; length: 15; V: TRBV28; D: TRBD1; CDR3: CASSQTPQGRRGYTF; DNA: TGTGCCAGCAGTCAGACCCCACAGGGGAGGAGGGGCTACACCTTC
size: .; J: TRBJ2-5; length: 15; V: TRBV29-1; D: .; CDR3: CSVAGTIRLQETQYF; DNA: TGCAGCGTTGCGGGGACAATCAGACTCCAAGAGACCCAGTACTTC
size: many; J: TRBJ1-1; length: 10; V: TRBV20-1; D: .; CDR3: CSARQVEAFF; DNA: TGCAGTGCTAGACAGGTTGAAGCTTTCTTT
size: .; J: TRBJ1-2; length: 14; V: TRBV7-9; D: .; CDR3: CASSYMTDLYGYTF; DNA: TGTGCCAGCAGCTATATGACAGACCTATATGGCTACACCTTC
size: .; J: TRBJ2-2; length: 17; V: TRBV5-5; D: .; CDR3: CASSLRARTPNTGELFF; DNA: TGTGCCAGCAGCTTGCGGGCCAGGACACCCAACACCGGGGAGCTGTTTTTT
size: .; J: TRBJ1-5; length: 12; V: TRBV9; D: TRBD1; CDR3: CANTGGSQPQHF; DNA: TGTGCCAATACAGGGGGGTCGCAGCCCCAGCATTTT
size: .; J: TRBJ2-1; length: 15; V: TRBV9; D: TRBD1; CDR3: CASSPSGGSYNEQFF; DNA: TGTGCCAGCAGCCCCTCAGGGGGAAGCTACAATGAGCAGTTCTTC
size: once; J: TRBJ2-7; length: 14; V: TRBV3-1/TRBV3-2; D: .; CDR3: CASSQVASPYEQYF; DNA: TGTGCCAGCAGCCAAGTGGCATCTCCCTACGAGCAGTACTTC
size: .; J: TRBJ2-7; length: 16; V: TRBV19; D: TRBD2; CDR3: CASSAALAGDTYEQYF; DNA: TGTGCCAGTAGCGCCGCCCTAGCGGGGGACACCTACGAGCAGTACTTC
size: .; J: TRBJ2-3; length: 15; V: TRBV6-2/TRBV6-3; D: .; CDR3: CASSLWDKSTDTQYF; DNA: TGTGCCAGCAGTTTGTGGGATAAGAGCACAGATACGCAGTATTTT
size: once; J: TRBJ2-3; length: 12; V: TRBV18; D: .; CDR3: CASSPSADTQYF; DNA: TGTGCCAGCTCACCTTCGGCAGATACGCAGTATTTT
size: .; J: TRBJ2-2; length: 15; V: TRBV28; D: TRBD2; CDR3: CASRWTSGSHGELFF; DNA: TGTGCCAGCAGGTGGACTAGCGGAAGCCACGGGGAGCTGTTTTTT
size: .; J: TRBJ1-1; length: 15; V: TRBV4-2; D: .; CDR3: CASSQDQGPNTEAFF; DNA: TGTGCCAGCAGCCAAGATCAAGGACCAAACACTGAAGCTTTCTTT
size: .; J: TRBJ2-7; length: 13; V: TRBV5-4; D: .; CDR3: CASSLDPGYEQYF; DNA: TGTGCCAGCAGCTTGGATCCGGGATACGAGCAGTACTTC
size: .; J: TRBJ1-4; length: 14; V: TRBV30; D: TRBD1; CDR3: CAWSGQGGAEKLFF; DNA: TGTGCCTGGAGTGGCCAGGGGGGAGCTGAAAAACTGTTTTTT
size: .; J: TRBJ1-1; length: 15; V: TRBV5-5; D: TRBD1; CDR3: CASSLGDSLNTEAFF; DNA: TGTGCCAGCAGCTTGGGGGACAGTCTGAACACTGAAGCTTTCTTT
size: .; J: TRBJ1-2; length: 13; V: TRBV5-1; D: .; CDR3: CASKDLLIRGYTF; DNA: TGCGCCAGCAAGGACTTGTTGATTCGTGGCTACACCTTC
size: once; J: TRBJ1-1; length: 14; V: TRBV11-2; D: .; CDR3: CASSSLGVNTEAFF; DNA: TGTGCCAGCAGTTCCTTAGGCGTGAACACTGAAGCTTTCTTT
size: .; J: TRBJ1-2; length: 14; V: TRBV28; D: .; CDR3: CASSPRWRDYGYTF; DNA: TGTGCCAGCAGCCCCCGCTGGCGAGACTATGGCTACACCTTC